This TCR beta chain was recovered during a study of blood T cell repertoires in COVID-19. Germline CDR1 reads ENHRY; CDR2 reads SYGVKD. Losses at the gene ends were 5 bases for V and 9 bases for J; bases not matched to a gene: 6. The CDR3 totals 13 residues. Study processing details: Estimates of nucleated cell counts were drawn from the amplification of reference gene primers. Repertoires were generated with immunoSEQ multiplex PCR, while TCRdb's copy carries only in-frame clones and drops some. The V and J calls and the clone size are those of that table, but D and trimming were determined from the DNA. The repertoire includes a few hundred thousand clones, roughly 85% of them detected once, and 7.2% sits in the top ten.

The rearrangement uses TRBV10-3 and TRBJ1-5; 8 bases fit TRBD1. The sequenced sample was peripheral blood. The clonotype comes from a human donor in a cohort sampled during active COVID-19. As DNA, the CDR3 is TGTGCCATCAGTATGGACAGGGTTTCGCCCCAGCATTTT. Amino acids: CAISMDRVSPQHF.